This T cell receptor (beta chain) was sequenced in a study of T cell responses to AZD1222 COVID-19 vaccine. This CDR3 comprises 14 residues. V lost 5 bases to trimming and J lost 4 bases; unmatched junction nucleotides: 7. Germline values: CDR1 SGHVS, CDR2 FQNEAQ. Profiled with immunoSEQ multiplex PCR; TCRdb holds only in-frame clones, not every one. The repertoire has approximately 46,000 clones, 70% to 90% of them found once; the top ten carry 0.95% to 1.2%. As to this clone: Its antigen remains unidentified.

General observations from the study: Just a handful of AZD1222 recipients tested seropositive at baseline. Among the donors, most were white British and more were female, and clonal diversity was possibly underestimated.

The clonotype comes from an adult who received the AZD1222 COVID-19 vaccine. The specimen was peripheral blood, collected 28 days after the second AZD1222 dose. The V call is TRBV7-8, the J call TRBJ1-1; 7 positions match TRBD1. The CDR3 sequence is CASSNDRVRTEAFF. The CDR3 DNA follows: TGTGCCAGCAGCAATGACAGGGTTCGCACTGAAGCTTTCTTT.